This T cell receptor beta chain derives from a study of blood T cell repertoires in COVID-19. About the research overall: Acute and convalescent COVID-19 specimens originated in the United States, Italy and Spain.

The CDR3 spans 16 residues. Trimming removed 5 bases from V and 0 bases from J, with 14 bases in between. Germline CDR1 reads SGHVS; CDR2 reads FQNEAQ. Original data processing: Amplified reference gene primers provided the basis for estimating nucleated cell counts. The method was immunoSEQ multiplex PCR; TCRdb's version includes in-frame clones alone and lacks a portion of them. The D gene and trimming were derived from the DNA, and the V and J assignments and clone size from that table. The repertoire holds around 400,000 clones, roughly four fifths seen once, with about 4.8% in the top ten. Participant-reported clinical history was the basis for cohort assignment.

V gene TRBV7-8 combines with J gene TRBJ1-3; weak D call: TRBD1 (5 bases). Sequenced: PBMCs or T cells enriched from blood (not recorded which). The sequence derives from a woman in her fifties or sixties who had recovered from COVID-19. DNA for the CDR3: TGTGCCAGCAGCGGGGCTTCAGGGATCTCTGGAAACACCATATATTTT. This encodes CASSGASGISGNTIYF.